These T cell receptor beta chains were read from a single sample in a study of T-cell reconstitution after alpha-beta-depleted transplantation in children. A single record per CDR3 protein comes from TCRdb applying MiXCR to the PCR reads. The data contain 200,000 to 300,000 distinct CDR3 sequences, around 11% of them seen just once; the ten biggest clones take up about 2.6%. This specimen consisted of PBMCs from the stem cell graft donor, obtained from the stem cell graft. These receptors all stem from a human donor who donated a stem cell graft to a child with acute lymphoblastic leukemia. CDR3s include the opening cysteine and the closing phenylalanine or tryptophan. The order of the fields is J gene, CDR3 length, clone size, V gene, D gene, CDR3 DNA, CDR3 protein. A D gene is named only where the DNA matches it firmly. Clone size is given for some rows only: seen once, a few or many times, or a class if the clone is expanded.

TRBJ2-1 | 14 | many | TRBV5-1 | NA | TGCGCCAGCAGCTTGGAGGGCGAAGGCCATGAGCAGTTCTTC | CASSLEGEGHEQFF
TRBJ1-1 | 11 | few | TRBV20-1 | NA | TGCAGTGCTCCCTCAGGGACTGAAGCTTTCTTT | CSAPSGTEAFF
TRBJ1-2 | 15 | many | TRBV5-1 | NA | TGCGCCAGCAGCTTGGCCATTACAAAACACAGTGGCTACACCTTC | CASSLAITKHSGYTF
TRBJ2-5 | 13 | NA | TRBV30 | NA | TGTGCCTGGAGTAGACAGTTACAAGAGACCCAGTACTTC | CAWSRQLQETQYF
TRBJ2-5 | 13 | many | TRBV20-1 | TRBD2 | TGCAGTGCTCCCCGGACTAGTCAAGAGACCCAGTACTTC | CSAPRTSQETQYF
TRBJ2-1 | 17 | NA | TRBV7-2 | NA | TGTGCCAGCAGCTTAGCGCGCGGGACCAATTCCTACAATGAGCAGTTCTTC | CASSLARGTNSYNEQFF
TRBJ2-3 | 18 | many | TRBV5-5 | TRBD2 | TGTGCCAGCAGCTTGGCCGGGACTAGCGGGTTCTCAGCAGATACGCAGTATTTT | CASSLAGTSGFSADTQYF
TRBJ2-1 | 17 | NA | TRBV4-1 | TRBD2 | TGCGCCAGCAGCCAAGGAGCCCCTAGCGGGGGGTTGGGCGAGCAGTTCTTC | CASSQGAPSGGLGEQFF
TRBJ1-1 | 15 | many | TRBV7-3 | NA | TGTGCCAGCAGCTTAACGCCGACAGTGAACACTGAAGCTTTCTTT | CASSLTPTVNTEAFF
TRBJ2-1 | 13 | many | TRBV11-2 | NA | TGTGCCAGCGCCCGGGATCGTTACAATGAGCAGTTCTTC | CASARDRYNEQFF
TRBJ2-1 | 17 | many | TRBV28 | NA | TGTGCCAGCAGTTTGCCCCGAGCGGCGATTACCTACAATGAGCAGTTCTTC | CASSLPRAAITYNEQFF
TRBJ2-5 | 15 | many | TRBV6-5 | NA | TGTGCCAGCAGTTTCGAGGGGGGGGACCAAGAGACCCAGTACTTC | CASSFEGGDQETQYF
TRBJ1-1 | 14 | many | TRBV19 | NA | TGTGCCAGTACCCGGACAGCCATGAACACTGAAGCTTTCTTT | CASTRTAMNTEAFF
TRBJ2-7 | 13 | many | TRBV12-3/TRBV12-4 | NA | TGTGCCAGCAGTTTAATTATAAGGGACGAGCAGTACTTC | CASSLIIRDEQYF
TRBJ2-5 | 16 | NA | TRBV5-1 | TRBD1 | TGCGCCAGCAGCTGGGCAGGTGACAGGGTTGGCGAGACCCAGTACTTC | CASSWAGDRVGETQYF
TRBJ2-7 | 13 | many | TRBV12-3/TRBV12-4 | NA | TGTGCCAGCAGTTTAGAGGCCAGGGGCGAGCAGTACTTC | CASSLEARGEQYF
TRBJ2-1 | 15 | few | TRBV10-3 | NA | TGTGCCATCAGAGGTCAGGGAGGTAGATACAATGAGCAGTTCTTC | CAIRGQGGRYNEQFF
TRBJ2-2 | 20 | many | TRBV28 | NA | TGTGCCAGCAGTTTATCCGGGTTTAACCAATTCCCCCTTTCAACCGGGGAGCTGTTTTTT | CASSLSGFNQFPLSTGELFF
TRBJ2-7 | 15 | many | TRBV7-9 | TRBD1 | TGTGCCAGCAGCTTAGATACAGGGGGCTCTTACGAGCAGTACTTC | CASSLDTGGSYEQYF
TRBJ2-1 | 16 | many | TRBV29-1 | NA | TGCAGCGGATCCTCCCCCTGGGGATTATTCGACAATGAGCAGTTCTTC | CSGSSPWGLFDNEQFF
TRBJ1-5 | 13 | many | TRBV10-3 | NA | TGTGCCGCGACTAATTATAGCAATCAGCCCCAGCATTTT | CAATNYSNQPQHF
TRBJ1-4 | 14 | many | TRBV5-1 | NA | TGCGCCAGCAGCCCCGACCGTCCCCACGAAAAACTGTTTTTT | CASSPDRPHEKLFF
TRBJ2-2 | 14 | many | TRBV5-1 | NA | TGCGCCAGCAGCTTGAAGGTTACAGCCCGGGAGCTGTTTTTT | CASSLKVTARELFF
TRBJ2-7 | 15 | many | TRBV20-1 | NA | TGCAGTGCTAGAGTAGTGCGGAGTAGCTCCTACGAGCAGTACTTC | CSARVVRSSSYEQYF
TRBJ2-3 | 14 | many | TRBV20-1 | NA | TGCAGTGCTAGACCCCTCGAGGCCACAGATACGCAGTATTTT | CSARPLEATDTQYF
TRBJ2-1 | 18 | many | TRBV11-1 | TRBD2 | TGTGCCAGCAGCCTACTAGCGGGGGGTTATAGCTCCTACAATGAGCAGTTCTTC | CASSLLAGGYSSYNEQFF
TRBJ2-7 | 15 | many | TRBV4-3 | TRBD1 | TGCGCCAGCAGCCATCTACAGGGGGCTAATTACGAGCAGTACTTC | CASSHLQGANYEQYF
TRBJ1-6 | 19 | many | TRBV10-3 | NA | TGTGCCATCAGTGATCTTCCGGGACTCAACAACCCGGGATATTCACCCCTCCACTTT | CAISDLPGLNNPGYSPLHF
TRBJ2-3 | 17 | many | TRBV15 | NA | TGTGCCACCAGCCTAACAAGTAGGGGACATCTCACAGATACGCAGTATTTT | CATSLTSRGHLTDTQYF
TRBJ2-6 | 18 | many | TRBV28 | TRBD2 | TGTGCCAGCAGTTTGTGGGCTAGCGGGGGCTCTGGGGCCAACGTCCTGACTTTC | CASSLWASGGSGANVLTF
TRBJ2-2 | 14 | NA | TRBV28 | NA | TGTGCCAGCAGGGGCTCTGGGAACACCGGGGAGCTGTTTTTT | CASRGSGNTGELFF
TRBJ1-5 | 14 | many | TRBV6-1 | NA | TGTGCCAGCATTGGGGGGGGAATTGGACAGCCCCAGCATTTT | CASIGGGIGQPQHF
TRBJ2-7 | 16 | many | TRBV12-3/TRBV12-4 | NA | TGTGCCAGCAGTGGGAGGCCGGACAGAGCCTCCTACGAGCAGTACTTC | CASSGRPDRASYEQYF
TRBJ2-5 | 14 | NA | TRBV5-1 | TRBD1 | TGCGCCAGCATGCCGACAGGGCTCCAAGAGACCCAGTACTTC | CASMPTGLQETQYF
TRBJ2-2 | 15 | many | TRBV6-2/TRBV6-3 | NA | TGTGCCAGCCGAAAAGACATCCCGAACACCGGGGAGCTGTTTTTT | CASRKDIPNTGELFF
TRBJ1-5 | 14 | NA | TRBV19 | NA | TGTGCCAGTAGTAAAGTGGGGCCTAATCAGCCCCAGCATTTT | CASSKVGPNQPQHF
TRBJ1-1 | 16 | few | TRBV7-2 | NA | TGTGCCAGCAGCTTAGCGGAGGGAGACAGGAACACTGAAGCTTTCTTT | CASSLAEGDRNTEAFF
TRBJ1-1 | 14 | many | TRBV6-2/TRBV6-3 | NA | TGTGCCAGCAGTTACATCGAGGGGAGGGCTGAAGCTTTCTTT | CASSYIEGRAEAFF
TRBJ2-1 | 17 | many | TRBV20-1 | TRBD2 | TGCAGTGCTAGAGATTCTTCCCTAGCGGGAGGGATTAATGAGCAGTTCTTC | CSARDSSLAGGINEQFF
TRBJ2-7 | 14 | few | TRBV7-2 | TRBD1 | TGTGCCAGCAGTTGGAGGGACAGGGCCTACGAGCAGTACTTC | CASSWRDRAYEQYF
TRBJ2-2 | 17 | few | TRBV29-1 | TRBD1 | TGCAGCGTCGTTACCGGGACAGAAGAACTGAACACCGGGGAGCTGTTTTTT | CSVVTGTEELNTGELFF
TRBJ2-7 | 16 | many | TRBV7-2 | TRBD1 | TGTGCCAGCAGCTTCTACGCTCTTGGGACAGGGGGCGAGCAGTACTTC | CASSFYALGTGGEQYF
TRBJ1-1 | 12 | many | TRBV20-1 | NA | TGCAGTGCTAGTGTTTTGAACACTGAAGCTTTCTTT | CSASVLNTEAFF
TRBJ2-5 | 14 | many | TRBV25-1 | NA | TGTGCCAGCAGTGAATGGGCAGGGGAAGAGACCCAGTACTTC | CASSEWAGEETQYF
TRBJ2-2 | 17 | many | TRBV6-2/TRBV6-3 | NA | TGTGCCAGCTACGTGGCCAGGGGCCGAACATGGACCGGGGAGCTGTTTTTT | CASYVARGRTWTGELFF
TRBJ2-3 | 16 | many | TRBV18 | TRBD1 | TGTGCCAGCTCACCACCGGGACAGTCAGACACAGATACGCAGTATTTT | CASSPPGQSDTDTQYF
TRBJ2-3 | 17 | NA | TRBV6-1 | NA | TGTGCCAGCATCTCCTTCTCCACCAGGGTCTCGACAGATACGCAGTATTTT | CASISFSTRVSTDTQYF
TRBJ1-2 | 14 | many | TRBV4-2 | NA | TGTGCCAGCAGCCGGAGGACGGGCGACTATGGCTACACCTTC | CASSRRTGDYGYTF
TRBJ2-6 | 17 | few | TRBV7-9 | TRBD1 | TGTGCCAGCAGCAGGGGGACAGGGAGCCCCGGGGCCAACGTCCTGACTTTC | CASSRGTGSPGANVLTF
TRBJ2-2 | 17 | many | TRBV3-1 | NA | TGTGCCAGCAGCCAAGATCTTAGGGTGTGGGGCACCGGGGAGCTGTTTTTT | CASSQDLRVWGTGELFF
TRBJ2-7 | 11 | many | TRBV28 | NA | TGTGCCAGCAGTTTGCAGTACGAGCAGTACTTC | CASSLQYEQYF
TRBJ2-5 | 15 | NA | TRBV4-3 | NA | TGCGCCAGCAGCCGCTCCTCACAGCGCCAAGAGACCCAGTACTTC | CASSRSSQRQETQYF
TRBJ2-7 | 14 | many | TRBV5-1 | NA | TGCGCCAGCAGCTTGATACACAGGGAGATCGAGCAGTACTTC | CASSLIHREIEQYF
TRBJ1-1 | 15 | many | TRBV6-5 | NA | TGTGCCAGCAGTTACATGGGGGGCGCGAACACTGAAGCTTTCTTT | CASSYMGGANTEAFF